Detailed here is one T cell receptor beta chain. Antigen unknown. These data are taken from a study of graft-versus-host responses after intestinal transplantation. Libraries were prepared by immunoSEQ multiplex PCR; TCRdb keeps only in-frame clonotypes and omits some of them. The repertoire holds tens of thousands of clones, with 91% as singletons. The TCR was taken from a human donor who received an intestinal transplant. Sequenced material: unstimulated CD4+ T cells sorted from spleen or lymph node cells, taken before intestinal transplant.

The CDR3 sequence: CASSSRGTGAREQYF. The CDR3 DNA follows: TGTGCCAGCAGTTCTCGAGGGACAGGGGCTAGAGAGCAGTACTTC. This sequence joins TRBV6-5 and TRBJ2-7; TRBD1 matches at 10 bases. CDR1 and CDR2 from the germline V gene are MNHEY and SVGAGI. CDR3 size: 15 residues. V shed 4 bases, J shed 7 bases, and the junction held 10 bases outside the gene matches.